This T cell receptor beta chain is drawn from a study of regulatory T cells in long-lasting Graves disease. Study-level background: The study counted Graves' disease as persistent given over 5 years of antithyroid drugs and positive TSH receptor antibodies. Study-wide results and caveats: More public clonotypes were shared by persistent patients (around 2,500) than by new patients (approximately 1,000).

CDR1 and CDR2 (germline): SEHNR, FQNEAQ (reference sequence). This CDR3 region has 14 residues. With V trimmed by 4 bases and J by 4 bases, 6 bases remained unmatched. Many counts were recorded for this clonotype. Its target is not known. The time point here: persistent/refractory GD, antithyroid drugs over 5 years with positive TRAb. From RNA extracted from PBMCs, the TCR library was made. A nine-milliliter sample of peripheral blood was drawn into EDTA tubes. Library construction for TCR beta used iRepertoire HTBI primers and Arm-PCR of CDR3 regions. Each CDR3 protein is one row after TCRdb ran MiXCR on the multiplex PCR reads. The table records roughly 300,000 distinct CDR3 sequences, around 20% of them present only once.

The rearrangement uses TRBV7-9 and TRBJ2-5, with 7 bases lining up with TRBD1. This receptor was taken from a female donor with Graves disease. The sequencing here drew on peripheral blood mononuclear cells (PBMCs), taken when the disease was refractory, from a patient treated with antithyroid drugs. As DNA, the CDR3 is TGTGCCAGCAGCTCCCAGACAGGGAGAGAGACCCAGTACTTC. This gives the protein CASSSQTGRETQYF.